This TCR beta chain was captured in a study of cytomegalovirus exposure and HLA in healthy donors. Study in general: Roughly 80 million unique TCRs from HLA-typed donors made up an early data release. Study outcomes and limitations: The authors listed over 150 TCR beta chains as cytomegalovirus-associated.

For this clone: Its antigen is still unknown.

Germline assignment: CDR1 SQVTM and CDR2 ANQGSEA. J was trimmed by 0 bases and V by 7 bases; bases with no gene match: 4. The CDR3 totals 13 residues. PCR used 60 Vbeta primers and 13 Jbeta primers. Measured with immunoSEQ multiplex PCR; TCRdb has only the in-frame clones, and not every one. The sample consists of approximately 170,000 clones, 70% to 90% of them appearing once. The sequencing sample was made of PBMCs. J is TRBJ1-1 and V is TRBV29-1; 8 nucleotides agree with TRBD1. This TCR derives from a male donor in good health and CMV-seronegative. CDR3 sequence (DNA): TGCAGCGCATTGGGACAGGTGAACACTGAAGCTTTCTTT. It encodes CSALGQVNTEAFF.